Detailed here is one TCR beta chain. Its target is not known. The V segment lost 4 bases and the J segment 0 bases; nucleotides outside the gene matches: 10. The CDR3 contains 18 residues. The germline V gene has CDR1 DFQATT and CDR2 SNEGSKA (reference sequence). Genomic DNA was employed as the template in profiling TCR beta VDJ and CDR3. TCRdb called the reads again in MiXCR, with one record for every CDR3 protein. The table lists approximately 200,000 distinct CDR3 sequences, less than 65% of them singletons. The data were obtained in a study of CD8+CD57+ T cells in acquired aplastic anemia. In the study overall: Mean yield of DNA from sorted CD4+ and CD8+ cells was 3 to 3.5 ug.

The study, taken as a whole, reports: Simpson's diversity of CD8+ cells was not significantly different in patients compared with controls.

The chain combines TRBV20-1 with TRBJ2-6; 9 bases are shared with TRBD1. Sequencing used sorted CD4+, CD8+, or CD8+CD57+ T cells (not recorded which) from PBMCs. The origin of this receptor is a human donor in good health, serving as a control. For the CDR3, the DNA is TGCAGTGCTAACCGGGACAGGGACTGGAGCTCTGGGGCCAACGTCCTGACTTTC. Amino acid sequence: CSANRDRDWSSGANVLTF.